This T cell receptor (beta chain) emerged from a study of human T cells and chemical hapten exposure. TCRdb passed the RACE reads through MiXCR, listing each CDR3 protein once. Found here are tens of thousands of distinct CDR3 sequences, under 9% of them singletons; the top ten hold under 2%. Documented time point: patch test 1, 2 weeks after DPC sensitization. The treatment is: therapeutic diphenylcyclopropenone sensitization with weekly scalp DPC. The CDR3 has 13 residues. V lost 2 bases to trimming and J lost 7 bases, with 11 bases between them. The input for sequencing was whole blood, taken in connection with sensitization to the hapten diphenylcyclopropenone (DPC). V usage is TRBV12-3 or TRBV12-4 and J usage is TRBJ1-1; D is ambiguous. The receptor's source is a woman aged 25-40 years with alopecia areata. Some clones in this sample may be carry-over from other donors' samples. The CDR3 loop reads CASSLITEGEAFF. CDR3 nucleotide sequence: TGTGCCAGCAGTTTAATAACAGAAGGTGAAGCTTTCTTT.